This T cell receptor (beta chain) was sequenced for a study of response to subunit inactivated influenza vaccine. Study conclusions and caveats: Authors suggested seasonal influenza vaccinations each recruit few new T cells.

In this sample, this clonotype turned up many times. Its matching antigen is unknown. The germline V gene encodes CDR1 DFQATT and CDR2 SNEGSKA (reference sequence). This CDR3 spans 14 amino acids. The trim removed 3 bases at V and 6 bases at J, leaving 5 bases unmatched. TCRdb called the RT-PCR reads again in MiXCR, with one record for every CDR3 protein. The top ten clones hold roughly 13% of a sample with 400,000 to 650,000 distinct CDR3 sequences, approximately 6.9% of them seen once. This receptor was taken from a man between 50 and 69 years old who received an inactivated influenza vaccine. Sequenced material: PBMCs from blood, taken less than 30 months after vaccination. The chain couples TRBV20-1 to TRBJ2-1; the match to TRBD2 covers 10 bases. This chain's CDR3 is CSASLAGVSNEQFF. CDR3 in DNA: TGCAGTGCTAGTCTAGCGGGAGTTTCCAATGAGCAGTTCTTC.